Shown below are 14 T cell receptor beta chains from a single sample sequenced in a study of neurological immune-mediated disorders. TCRdb re-analysed the 5' RACE reads in MiXCR, keeping a single row per CDR3 protein. The sample yields tens of thousands of distinct CDR3 sequences, around 3.4% seen once. The sample consisted of PBMCs. These receptors originate from a man in his forties or fifties with multiple sclerosis.

At least ten counts were recorded for this clonotype. The DNA for the CDR3 is TGTGCCAGCACCCCATGGGCTAGCGGGGACTCTAGCACAGATACGCAGTATTTT. Translating gives CASTPWASGDSSTDTQYF. The V gene is TRBV7-2, the J gene TRBJ2-3, with 9 bases identical to TRBD2. V lost 7 bases to trimming and J lost 0 bases; unmatched junction nucleotides: 14. CDR3 length: 18 amino acids. The germline V gene encodes CDR1 SGHTA and CDR2 FQGNSA.

This clonotype was seen repeatedly, ten times or more. V is TRBV9 and J is TRBJ2-1, with 10 bases identical to TRBD2. CDR3 length: 16 residues. V lost 2 bases to trimming and J lost 7 bases; unmatched junction nucleotides: 9. Germline V lookup: CDR1 SGDLS, CDR2 YYNGEE. CDR3: CASSVRTSGDRNEQFF. The CDR3 coding sequence is TGTGCCAGCAGCGTGAGAACTAGCGGGGACAGGAATGAGCAGTTCTTC. The full variable domain, rest sourced from reference TRBV9 and TRBJ2-1, is DSGVTQTPKHLITATGQRVTLRCSPRSGDLSVYWYQQSLDQGLQFLIQYYNGEERAKGNILERFSAQQFPDLHSELNLSSLELGDSALYFCASSVRTSGDRNEQFFGPGTRLTVL.

Regarding this clonotype: A much larger clone sits a single nucleotide away, making a read error possible. The chain is built from TRBV12-3 or TRBV12-4 and TRBJ1-5, with TRBD1 identical over 7 bases. The CDR3 sequence is 15 residues long. In nucleotides, the CDR3 is TGTGCCAGCAGTTTACGACAGGGAGGGGAACAGCCCCAGAATTTT. It translates to CASSLRQGGEQPQNF.

This clonotype was recorded at least ten times. V gene TRBV7-2 combines with J gene TRBJ1-3; D unclear. Trimming pared 1 base from V and 0 bases from J, leaving 10 bases between. Germline values: CDR1 SGHTA, CDR2 FQGNSA. The CDR3 length is 16 residues. The CDR3: CASSLGPPDSGNTIYF. DNA of the CDR3: TGTGCCAGCAGCTTAGGGCCCCCAGACTCTGGAAACACCATATATTTT.

Ten or more counts support this clonotype. V is TRBV20-1 and J is TRBJ2-5; the match to TRBD2 covers 10 bases. The J segment lost 4 bases and the V segment lost 7 bases, leaving 12 bases of the junction unmatched. Germline assignment: CDR1 DFQATT and CDR2 SNEGSKA (reference sequence). CDR3 length: 15 residues. This CDR3 reads CSVLGSGGAGETQYF. CDR3 DNA sequence: TGCAGTGTTCTTGGCAGCGGGGGGGCAGGAGAGACCCAGTACTTC.

This clonotype was counted ten times or more. The gene calls are TRBV2 and TRBJ2-1; tentative D call: TRBD2 (5 bases). CDR1 SNHLY and CDR2 FYNNEI come from the germline V gene. The CDR3 contains 14 residues. V was cut by 8 bases and J by 0 bases, with 11 bases left in between. The CDR3: CASGSGSSYNEQFF. The DNA for the CDR3 is TGTGCCAGCGGGTCGGGGAGCTCCTACAATGAGCAGTTCTTC.

This clonotype was picked up many times. The gene calls are TRBV6-5 and TRBJ1-5; 9 bases map to TRBD1. Germline trimming cut 6 bases from V and 1 base from J; bases unmatched to any gene: 10. Germline CDR1 MNHEY, CDR2 SVGAGI. CDR3 length equals 17 residues. CDR3 sequence: CASRSDRGPGSNQPQHF. CDR3 sequence (DNA): TGTGCCAGCAGATCGGACAGGGGTCCCGGGAGCAATCAGCCCCAGCATTTT.

This clonotype came up many times. The CDR3 protein is CASSTGHTDTQYF. The CDR3 DNA is TGTGCCAGCAGCACAGGGCACACAGATACGCAGTATTTT. The gene calls are TRBV12-3 or TRBV12-4 and TRBJ2-3; a weak D match, TRBD1 (6 bases). V lost 6 bases to trimming and J lost 2 bases, with 9 bases between them. There are 13 residues in the CDR3.

Many counts were recorded for this clonotype. The chain employs TRBV7-9 and TRBJ2-7; 11 nucleotides match TRBD1. Germline-derived CDR1 and CDR2 are SEHNR and FQNEAQ (reference sequence). The V segment lost 4 bases and the J segment 1 base; nucleotides outside the gene matches: 6. The CDR3 totals 16 residues. The CDR3 spells CASSSWTGGESYEQYF. CDR3 DNA sequence: TGTGCCAGCAGCTCGTGGACAGGGGGCGAGTCCTACGAGCAGTACTTC.

This clonotype was counted at least ten times. V and J are TRBV19 and TRBJ1-2, with TRBD1 identical over 7 bases. Unmatched junction bases numbered 3, after V lost 5 bases and J lost 3 bases. The germline V gene has CDR1 LNHDA and CDR2 SQIVND (reference sequence). The CDR3 loop spans 13 amino acids. The CDR3 sequence is CASSQTGDYGYTF. In DNA form, the CDR3 reads TGTGCCAGTAGTCAAACAGGGGACTATGGCTACACCTTC.

This clonotype was seen many times. The chain has TRBV12-3 or TRBV12-4 and TRBJ2-7; D uncertain. V dropped 3 bases and J dropped 1 base, with 7 bases sitting between them. The CDR3 totals 13 residues. For the CDR3, the DNA is TGTGCCAGCAGTTTCGAATATTCCTACGAGCAGTACTTC. It specifies CASSFEYSYEQYF.

The sample holds many counts of this clonotype. The rearrangement links TRBV28 to TRBJ1-1; 8 nucleotides agree with TRBD1. Unmatched junction bases numbered 8, after V lost 10 bases and J lost 4 bases. The CDR3 loop spans 13 amino acids. Germline V gene sequence: CDR1 MDHEN, CDR2 SYDVKM. The CDR3 loop is CATRGQAGTEAFF. The CDR3 DNA reads TGTGCCACCAGGGGACAGGCGGGCACTGAAGCTTTCTTT.

This clonotype has ten or more counts. The V call is TRBV5-1, the J call TRBJ1-2; 7 nucleotides line up with TRBD1. Trimming at V came to 3 bases and at J to 1 base, leaving 6 bases not matched to a gene. The V gene's germline CDR1 is SGHRS and CDR2 YFSETQ. The CDR3 sequence is 15 residues long. DNA of the CDR3: TGCGCCAGCAGCTCAACAGGGGCCTTTAACTATGGCTACACCTTC. This encodes CASSSTGAFNYGYTF.

This clonotype was picked up a small number of times. A much more abundant neighbour one base away suggests this may be a read error. This sequence joins TRBV28 and TRBJ2-7; D is possibly TRBD2 (6 bases). V dropped 5 bases and J dropped 8 bases, with 10 bases sitting between them. Looked up from germline, CDR1 is MDHEN and CDR2 is SYDVKM. This CDR3 has 11 residues. The chain's CDR3 is CASSKAGKQYF. The CDR3 bases are TGTGCCAGCAGTAAGGCGGGGAAGCAGTACTTC.